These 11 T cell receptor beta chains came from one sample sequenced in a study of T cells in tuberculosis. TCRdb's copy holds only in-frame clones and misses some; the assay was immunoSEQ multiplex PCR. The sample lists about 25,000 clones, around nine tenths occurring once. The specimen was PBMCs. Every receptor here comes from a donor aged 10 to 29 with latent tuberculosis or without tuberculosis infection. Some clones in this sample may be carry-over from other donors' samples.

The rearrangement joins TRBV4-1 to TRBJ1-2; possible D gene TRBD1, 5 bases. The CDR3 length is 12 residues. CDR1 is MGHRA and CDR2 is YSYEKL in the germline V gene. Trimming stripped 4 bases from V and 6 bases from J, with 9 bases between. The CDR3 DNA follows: TGCGCCAGCAGCCGAGGGACTGATGGCTACACCTTC. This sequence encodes CASSRGTDGYTF.

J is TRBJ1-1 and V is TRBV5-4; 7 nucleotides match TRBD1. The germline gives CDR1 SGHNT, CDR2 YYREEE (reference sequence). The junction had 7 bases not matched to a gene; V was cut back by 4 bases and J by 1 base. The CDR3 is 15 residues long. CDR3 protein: CASSPMTGPNTEAFF. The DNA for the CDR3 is TGTGCCAGCAGCCCTATGACAGGGCCGAACACTGAAGCTTTCTTT.

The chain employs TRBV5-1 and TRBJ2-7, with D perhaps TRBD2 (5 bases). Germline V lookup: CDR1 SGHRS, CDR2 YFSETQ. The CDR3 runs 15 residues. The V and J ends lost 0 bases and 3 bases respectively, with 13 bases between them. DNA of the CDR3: TGCGCCAGCAGCTTGGGTAACAGAGGGCTCTACGAGCAGTACTTC. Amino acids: CASSLGNRGLYEQYF.

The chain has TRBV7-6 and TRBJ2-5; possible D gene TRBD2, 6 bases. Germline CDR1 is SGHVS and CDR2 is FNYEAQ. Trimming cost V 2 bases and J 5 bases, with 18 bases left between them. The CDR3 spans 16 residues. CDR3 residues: CASSLLPRGGTETQYF. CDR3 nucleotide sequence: TGTGCCAGCAGCTTACTCCCCCGGGGAGGTACGGAGACCCAGTACTTC.

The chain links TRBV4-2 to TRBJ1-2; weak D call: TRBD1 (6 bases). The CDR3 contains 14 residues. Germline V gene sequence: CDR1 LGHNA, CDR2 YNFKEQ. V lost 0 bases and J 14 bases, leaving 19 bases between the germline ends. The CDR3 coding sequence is TGTGCCAGCAGCCAAGATATACAGGGACGGATACCAACCTTC. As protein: CASSQDIQGRIPTF.

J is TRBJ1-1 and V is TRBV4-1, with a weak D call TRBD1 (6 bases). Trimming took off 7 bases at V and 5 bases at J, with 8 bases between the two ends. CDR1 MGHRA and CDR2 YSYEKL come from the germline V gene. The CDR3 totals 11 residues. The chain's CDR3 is CASTRGTEAFF. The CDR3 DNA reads TGCGCCAGCACGAGGGGGACTGAAGCTTTCTTT.

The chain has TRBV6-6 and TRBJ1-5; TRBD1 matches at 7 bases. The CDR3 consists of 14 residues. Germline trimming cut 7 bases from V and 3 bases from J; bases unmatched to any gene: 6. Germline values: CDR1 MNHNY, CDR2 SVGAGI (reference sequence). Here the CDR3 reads CASTGGPFNQPQHF. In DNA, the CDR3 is TGTGCCAGCACAGGGGGACCTTTCAATCAGCCCCAGCATTTT.

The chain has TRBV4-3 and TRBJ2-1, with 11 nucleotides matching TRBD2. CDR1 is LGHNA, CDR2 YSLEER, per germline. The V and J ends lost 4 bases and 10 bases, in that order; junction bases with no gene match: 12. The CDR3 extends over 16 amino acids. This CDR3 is CASSPSSLAGGGEQFF. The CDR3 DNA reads TGCGCCAGCAGCCCGAGCTCTCTAGCGGGGGGCGGGGAGCAGTTCTTC.

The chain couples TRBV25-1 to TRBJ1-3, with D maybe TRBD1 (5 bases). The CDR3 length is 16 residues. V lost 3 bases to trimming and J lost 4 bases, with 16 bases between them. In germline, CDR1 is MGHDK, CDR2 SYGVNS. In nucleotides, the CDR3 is TGTGCCAGCAGTGAGGGGGGATCAAAGAGGGGAAACACCATATATTTT. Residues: CASSEGGSKRGNTIYF.

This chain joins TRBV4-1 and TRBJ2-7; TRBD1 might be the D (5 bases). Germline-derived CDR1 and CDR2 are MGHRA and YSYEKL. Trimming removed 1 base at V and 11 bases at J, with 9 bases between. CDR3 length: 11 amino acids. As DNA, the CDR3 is TGCGCCAGCAGCCAAGGCAGGGTCAAGTACTTC. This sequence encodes CASSQGRVKYF.

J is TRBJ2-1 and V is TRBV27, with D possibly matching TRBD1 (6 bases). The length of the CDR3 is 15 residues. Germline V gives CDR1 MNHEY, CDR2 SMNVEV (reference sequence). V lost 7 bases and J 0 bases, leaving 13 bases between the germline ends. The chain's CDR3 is CASTSRGGSYNEQFF. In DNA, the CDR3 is TGTGCCAGCACCTCGAGAGGGGGCTCCTACAATGAGCAGTTCTTC.